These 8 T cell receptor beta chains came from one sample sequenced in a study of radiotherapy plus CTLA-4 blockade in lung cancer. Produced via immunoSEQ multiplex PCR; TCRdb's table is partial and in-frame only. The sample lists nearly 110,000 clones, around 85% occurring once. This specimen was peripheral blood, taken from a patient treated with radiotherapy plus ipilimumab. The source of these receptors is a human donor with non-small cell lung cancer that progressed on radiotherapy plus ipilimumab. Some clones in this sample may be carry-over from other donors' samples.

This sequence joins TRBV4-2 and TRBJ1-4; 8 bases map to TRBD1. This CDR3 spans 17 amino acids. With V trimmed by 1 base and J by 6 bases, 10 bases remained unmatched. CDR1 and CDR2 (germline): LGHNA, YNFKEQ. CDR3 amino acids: CASSQAQSGGVYEKLFF. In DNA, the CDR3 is TGTGCCAGCAGCCAAGCTCAATCAGGGGGCGTTTATGAAAAACTGTTTTTT.

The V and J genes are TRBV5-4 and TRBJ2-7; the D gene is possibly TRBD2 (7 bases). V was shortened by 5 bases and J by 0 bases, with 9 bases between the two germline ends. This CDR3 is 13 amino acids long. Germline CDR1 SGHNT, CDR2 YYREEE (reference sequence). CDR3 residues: CASSRGGSYEQYF. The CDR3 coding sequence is TGTGCCAGCAGTAGGGGGGGCTCCTACGAGCAGTACTTC.

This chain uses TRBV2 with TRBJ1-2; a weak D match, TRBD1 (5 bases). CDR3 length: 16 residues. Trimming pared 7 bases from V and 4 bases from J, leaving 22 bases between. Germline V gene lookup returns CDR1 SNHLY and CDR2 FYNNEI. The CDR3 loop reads CASTPGLGTRLYGYTF. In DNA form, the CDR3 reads TGTGCCAGCACCCCGGGATTAGGGACGAGACTCTATGGCTACACCTTC.

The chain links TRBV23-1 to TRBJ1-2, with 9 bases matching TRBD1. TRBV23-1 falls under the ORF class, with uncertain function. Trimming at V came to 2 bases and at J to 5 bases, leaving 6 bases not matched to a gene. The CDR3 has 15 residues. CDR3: CASSQATGGRYGYTF. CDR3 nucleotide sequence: TGCGCCAGCAGTCAAGCGACAGGGGGTAGGTATGGCTACACCTTC.

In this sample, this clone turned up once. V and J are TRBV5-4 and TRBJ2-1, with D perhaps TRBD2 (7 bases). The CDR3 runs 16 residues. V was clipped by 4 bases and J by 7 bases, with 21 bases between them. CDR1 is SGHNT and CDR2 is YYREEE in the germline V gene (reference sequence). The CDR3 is CASSRGAVRGWNEQFF. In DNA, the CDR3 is TGTGCCAGCAGCCGGGGGGCAGTCAGAGGGTGGAATGAGCAGTTCTTC.

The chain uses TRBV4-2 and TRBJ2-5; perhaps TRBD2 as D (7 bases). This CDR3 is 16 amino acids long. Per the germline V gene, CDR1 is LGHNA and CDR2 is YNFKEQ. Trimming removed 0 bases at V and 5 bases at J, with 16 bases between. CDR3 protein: CASSQEGSRGRETQYF. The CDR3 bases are TGTGCCAGCAGCCAAGAGGGCTCGCGGGGGCGGGAGACCCAGTACTTC.

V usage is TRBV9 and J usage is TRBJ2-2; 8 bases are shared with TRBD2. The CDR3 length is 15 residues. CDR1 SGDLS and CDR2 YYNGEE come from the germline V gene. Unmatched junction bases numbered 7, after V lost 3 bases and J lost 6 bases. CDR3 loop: CASSGLGGGPGELFF. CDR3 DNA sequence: TGTGCCAGCAGCGGCCTGGGCGGGGGGCCCGGGGAGCTGTTTTTT.

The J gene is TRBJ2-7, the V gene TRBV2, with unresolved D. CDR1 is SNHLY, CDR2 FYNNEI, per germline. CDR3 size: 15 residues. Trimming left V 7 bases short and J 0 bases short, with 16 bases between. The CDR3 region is CASNGRPTYSYEQYF. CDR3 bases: TGTGCCAGCAATGGTCGGCCGACCTACTCCTACGAGCAGTACTTC.